The entry below describes one T cell receptor (beta chain). This entry comes from a study of blood T cell repertoires in COVID-19. Original processing notes: Estimation of nucleated cell counts was performed using reference gene primer amplification. Clones were sequenced by immunoSEQ multiplex PCR, and TCRdb holds only the in-frame ones, with some missing. That table furnishes V, J and clone size, whereas the DNA furnished D and trimming. The profile shows about 150,000 clones, around 85% of them singletons. V shed 1 base and J shed 0 bases, with 4 bases lying between them. The germline V gene encodes CDR1 SGHVS and CDR2 FNYEAQ. The CDR3 has 15 residues.

V gene TRBV7-6 combines with J gene TRBJ2-6; no firm D call. The sequenced sample consisted of peripheral blood. This TCR was recovered from a man of 80 years or more with COVID-19, enrolled during active disease. The CDR3 DNA reads TGTGCCAGCAGCTTAGGACTCTCTGGGGCCAACGTCCTGACTTTC. Translation gives CASSLGLSGANVLTF.